Listed below are T cell receptor beta chains from one sample, sequenced in a study of T cells expressing NK-cell markers. With the 5' RACE reads reprocessed, TCRdb shows one record per CDR3 protein and no DNA. The sample data list about half a million distinct CDR3 sequences. Sequenced material: blood T cells: a sorted CD56 or NKG2C T cell subset, CD4+ or CD8+ T cells, or bulk PBMC T cells (not recorded which). These receptors came from a woman aged 50 to 65 in good health. CDR3s include the opening cysteine and the closing phenylalanine or tryptophan.

j_gene: TRBJ1-1; v_gene: TRBV5-1; CDR3aa: CASSLVAGSDTEAFF
j_gene: TRBJ1-2; v_gene: TRBV5-5; CDR3aa: CASSPEPNYGYTF
j_gene: TRBJ1-4; v_gene: TRBV28; CDR3aa: CASHGQGDEKLFF
j_gene: TRBJ2-3; v_gene: TRBV18; CDR3aa: CASSPGVTDTQYF
j_gene: TRBJ2-1; v_gene: TRBV3-1; CDR3aa: CASSPKGLAGPLGYEQFF
j_gene: TRBJ1-6; v_gene: TRBV12-3/TRBV12-4; CDR3aa: CASSPEGQNSPLHF
j_gene: TRBJ2-1; v_gene: TRBV5-1; CDR3aa: CASSLVGLVMDEQFF
j_gene: TRBJ1-1; v_gene: TRBV3-1; CDR3aa: CASSLKIRDTEAFF
j_gene: TRBJ1-1; v_gene: TRBV7-3; CDR3aa: CASSPLGGGVTEAFF
j_gene: TRBJ2-1; v_gene: TRBV10-3; CDR3aa: CAIVRAGGPNEQFF
j_gene: TRBJ2-7; v_gene: TRBV7-9; CDR3aa: CASSLGQGVGEQYF
j_gene: TRBJ2-5; v_gene: TRBV12-3/TRBV12-4; CDR3aa: CASSLGQEGWSETQYF
j_gene: TRBJ2-5; v_gene: TRBV7-8; CDR3aa: CASSSHSGSWPETQYF
j_gene: TRBJ2-1; v_gene: TRBV29-1; CDR3aa: CSATRGITGNEQFF
j_gene: TRBJ2-1; v_gene: TRBV15; CDR3aa: CATSRLDSFAFNEQFF
j_gene: TRBJ2-1; v_gene: TRBV11-2; CDR3aa: CASSLSLSSYNEQFF
j_gene: TRBJ2-1; v_gene: TRBV3-1; CDR3aa: CASSQDRGADEQFF
j_gene: TRBJ2-1; v_gene: TRBV25-1; CDR3aa: CASPTSGGFYNEQFF
j_gene: TRBJ2-2; v_gene: TRBV3-1; CDR3aa: CASSRQRGSHTGELFF
j_gene: TRBJ2-2; v_gene: TRBV7-2; CDR3aa: CASSRPSTNTGELFF
j_gene: TRBJ1-2; v_gene: TRBV19; CDR3aa: CASTPGRSGYTF